This TCR beta chain was sequenced in a study of PD-L1 blockade in urothelial cancer (TCRdb year 2017). Context from the whole study: All patients started therapy around 2014 and received atezolizumab 1,200 mg intravenously every 3 weeks. About nine tenths of the roughly 30 patients were males with bladder-origin urothelial cancer, and about 60% of the 29 reported a prior smoking history. An ECOG performance status of 0 or 1 was recorded for the patients, and 0 to 3 prior chemotherapy regimens had been received by the patients. Blood samples were analyzed at 3 weeks after treatment start (second dose) and at 6 weeks after treatment start. A median of 141,255 T cells and roughly 80,000 unique TCRs was obtained from blood samples, and a median clonality of approximately 0.077 was observed. Somatic, immune and clinical correlates of response to PD-L1 blockade with atezolizumab in urothelial cancer were the focus of an exploratory multi-omic analysis. Pretreatment tumor samples, along with matched peripheral blood collected serially before and after atezolizumab treatment, underwent TCR sequencing. Durable clinical benefit meant progression-free survival longer than 6 months, and TCR features were also tested against progression-free and overall survival. In the same patients, pretreatment tumors underwent whole exome sequencing and RNA sequencing in addition to TCR sequencing. Durable clinical benefit was achieved by nine patients and was not achieved by 20 patients. Pretreatment blood TCR-seq was available for about 27 patients, at least one posttreatment blood collection was obtained for about 25 patients, and tumor TCR-seq was available for about 25 patients. General conclusions and limits of the study: Greater expansion of tumor-associated TCR clones in peripheral blood 3 weeks after the start of treatment was observed in patients with durable benefit (n of about 22, p = 0.022). A pretreatment peripheral blood TCR clonality below the median was linked to improved progression-free and overall survival. Because the sample size was small (n ≈ 27) and many exploratory analyses were performed, the results are intended to be hypothesis-generating.

Per the germline V gene, SNHLY is the CDR1 and FYNNEI is the CDR2. V lost 5 bases and J lost 1 base; the stretch between them is 12 bases long. Including cysteine and phenylalanine, the CDR3 has 14 amino acids. Only CDR3 DNA is held: 42 bases, read in frame from base 1. A word on this clone: Which antigen it targets is not known. The sample holds no much larger clone one base away, and base qualities are not on file.

Synthetic TCR analog templates were spiked into each PCR so that absolute template abundance could be estimated from read counts. The immunoSEQ assay was used to amplify TCRbeta CDR3 regions from genomic DNA with bias-controlled V and J gene primers. Sequencing of rearranged TCRbeta segments was performed at approximately 20X coverage. The study's own analysis went as follows. Sequencing errors were corrected by clustering and CDR3s were annotated against IMGT to assign V, D and J genes. Only productive TCRbeta rearrangements were used in downstream analyses, excluding out-of-frame or stop-codon sequences. Clonality was computed as one minus Shannon entropy normalized by the log of the number of unique productive sequences. Fisher's exact test with Benjamini-Hochberg correction, using a cutoff of adjusted p below 0.01, was how clones that differed between time points or between blood and tumor were identified. In its TCRdb copy, this immuneACCESS table keeps in-frame sequences only and misses some clones. Where compared with another copy, unresolved V genes explain less than half of these, and the others have no known cause. V, J and clone size derive from that table, while D and trimming were established from the DNA sequence. The sample includes some 100,000 clones, with about 90% observed a single time. The top ten clonotypes cover under 0.95% of the sample.

A total of 25 to 30 patients with locally advanced or metastatic urothelial carcinoma, treated at Memorial Sloan Kettering on a trial protocol, made up the cohort. Peripheral blood mononuclear cells were collected pretreatment and during treatment, with between 1 and 8 total time points per patient. The Qiagen DNeasy Blood extraction kit was used to purify genomic DNA from total PBMCs and tumor samples. PBMCs were collected pretreatment and during treatment, and were isolated and stored as previously described. The rearranged chain carries TRBV2 and TRBJ2-7; too little of a D gene remains to name it. Source: PBMCs, taken around atezolizumab (anti-PD-L1) treatment. This clonotype was obtained from an elderly woman with urothelial cancer. This receptor has the CDR3 CASSTSAASYEQYF. The sequenced DNA: TGTGCCAGCAGTACAAGCGCGGCGTCCTACGAGCAGTACTTC. Outside the CDR3, residues come from the reference TRBV2 and TRBJ2-7 proteins, so the full variable domain is: EPEVTQTPSHQVTQMGQEVILRCVPISNHLYFYWYRQILGQKVEFLVSFYNNEISEKSEIFDDQFSVERPDGSNFTLKIRSTKLEDSAMYFCASSTSAASYEQYFGPGTRLTVT.